The 3 T cell receptor beta chains below all came from one sample that was sequenced in a study of T cell responses to AZD1222 COVID-19 vaccine. Profiling relied on immunoSEQ multiplex PCR, and the TCRdb table lists in-frame clones only, not all of them. In the table there are 90,000 to 150,000 clones, over 85% of which are singletons. The material was peripheral blood, obtained on day 0 of AZD1222 vaccination. The receptors come from an adult in good health.

This clone was seen once. The V and J genes are TRBV27 and TRBJ1-2, with TRBD1 matching over 8 bases. The CDR3 extends over 16 amino acids. Looked up from germline, CDR1 is MNHEY and CDR2 is SMNVEV (reference sequence). With V trimmed by 6 bases and J by 4 bases, 13 bases remained unmatched. CDR3 loop: CASSQDRVPTSYGYTF. CDR3 nucleotide sequence: TGTGCCAGCAGCCAGGACAGGGTTCCAACTAGCTATGGCTACACCTTC.

The J gene is TRBJ1-2, the V gene TRBV30, with D tentatively TRBD1 (5 bases). V was cut by 0 bases and J by 5 bases, with 16 bases left in between. This CDR3 has 15 residues. Germline assignment: CDR1 GTSNPN and CDR2 SVGIG (reference sequence). CDR3 residues: CAWSVGAGNRYGYTF. DNA for the CDR3: TGTGCCTGGAGTGTAGGGGCAGGAAACCGTTATGGCTACACCTTC.

This chain links TRBV7-9 with TRBJ2-2; D gene uncertain. V was pared by 5 bases and J by 3 bases, with 4 bases between. This CDR3 region has 12 residues. Germline assignment: CDR1 SEHNR and CDR2 FQNEAQ (reference sequence). The CDR3 loop is CASSPYTGELFF. CDR3 coding DNA: TGTGCCAGCAGCCCTTACACCGGGGAGCTGTTTTTT.